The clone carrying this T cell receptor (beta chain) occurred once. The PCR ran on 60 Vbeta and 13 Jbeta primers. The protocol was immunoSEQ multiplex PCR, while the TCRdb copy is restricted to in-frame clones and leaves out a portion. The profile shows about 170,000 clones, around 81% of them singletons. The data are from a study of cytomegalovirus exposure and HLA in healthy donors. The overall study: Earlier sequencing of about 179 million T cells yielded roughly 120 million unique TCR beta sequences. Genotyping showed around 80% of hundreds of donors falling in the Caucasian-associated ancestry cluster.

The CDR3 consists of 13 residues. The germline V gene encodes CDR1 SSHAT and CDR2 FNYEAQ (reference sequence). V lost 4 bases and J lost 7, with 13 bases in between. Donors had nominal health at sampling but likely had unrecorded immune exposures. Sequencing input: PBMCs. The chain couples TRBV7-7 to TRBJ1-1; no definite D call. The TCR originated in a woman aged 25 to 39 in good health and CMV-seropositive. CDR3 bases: TGTGCCAGCAGCTCCCGTTACGGGGATGAAGCTTTCTTT. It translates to CASSSRYGDEAFF.